The clone carrying this T cell receptor (beta chain) was counted at least ten times. As yet, its antigen is unknown. Trimming took off 5 bases at V and 3 bases at J, with 11 bases between the two ends. CDR1 is MDHEN and CDR2 is SYDVKM in the germline V gene. This CDR3 contains 14 residues. These data belong to a study of T cells in Graves' hyperthyroidism and ophthalmopathy. Whole-study results and caveats: Ophthalmopathy, which appeared later, was predicted by the model a median about 6 months before onset.

Together with thyroid ultrasound, orbital computed tomography, serum thyroxine and TRAb, clinical symptoms were used for diagnoses. The PBMCs were taken from approximately 9.7 ml of fresh peripheral blood. Researchers took RNA transcripts and amplified the TCR beta CDR3 regions from them. Carried out on the TCR CDR3, a first-round RT-PCR used the HTBI primer set. TCRdb reanalysed the multiplex PCR reads using MiXCR and keeps one entry per CDR3 protein. The sample lists 280,000 or so distinct CDR3 sequences, around 25% occurring once. The receptor was derived from a man aged 40-49 years with Graves' hyperthyroidism that later progressed to Graves' ophthalmopathy. The chain couples TRBV28 to TRBJ1-5; D gene uncertain. Sequenced material: blood. In nucleotides, the CDR3 is TGTGCCAGCAGTCGGGGTAGATCCAATCAGCCCCAGCATTTT. It is translated as CASSRGRSNQPQHF.